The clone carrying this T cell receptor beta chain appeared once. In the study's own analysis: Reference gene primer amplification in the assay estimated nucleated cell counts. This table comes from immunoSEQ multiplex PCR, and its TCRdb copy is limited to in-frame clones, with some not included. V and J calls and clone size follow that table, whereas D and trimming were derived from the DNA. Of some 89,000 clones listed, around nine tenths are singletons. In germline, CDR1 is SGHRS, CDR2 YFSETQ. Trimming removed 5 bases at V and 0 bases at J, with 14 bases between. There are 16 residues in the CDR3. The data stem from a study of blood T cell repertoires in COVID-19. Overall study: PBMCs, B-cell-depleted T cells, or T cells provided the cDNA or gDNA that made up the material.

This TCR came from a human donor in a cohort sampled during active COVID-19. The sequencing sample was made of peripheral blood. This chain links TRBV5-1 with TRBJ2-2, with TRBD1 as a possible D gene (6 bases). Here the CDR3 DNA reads TGCGCCAGCAGTCTTACAGGGCTCCCGAACACCGGGGAGCTGTTTTTT. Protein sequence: CASSLTGLPNTGELFF.